The sequence of this T cell receptor (beta chain) was determined in a study of T cell responses to AZD1222 COVID-19 vaccine. The data were produced by immunoSEQ multiplex PCR, yet TCRdb's version contains in-frame clones alone and is incomplete. The profile shows about 130,000 clones, about 89% of them singletons. This clone turned up a few times. This clonotype was sampled from an adult in good health. Source: peripheral blood, taken on day 0 of AZD1222 vaccination.

The DNA for the CDR3 is TGCAGCGTCAGTAGCAACTATGGCTACACCTTC. This encodes CSVSSNYGYTF. V usage is TRBV29-1 and J usage is TRBJ1-2, with D uncertain. Germline V gene data show CDR1 as SQVTM and CDR2 as ANQGSEA. The V gene lost 6 bases and the J gene lost 2 bases, with 7 bases spanning the gap. This CDR3 has 11 amino acids.